This T cell receptor (beta chain) was sequenced during a study of cytomegalovirus exposure and HLA in healthy donors. Study results and limitations: The study recorded 164 TCR beta chains that were cytomegalovirus-associated.

The PCR employed 60 Vbeta primers together with 13 Jbeta primers. TCRdb's copy holds only in-frame clones and misses some; the assay was immunoSEQ multiplex PCR. The sample contains over 150,000 clones, 70% to 80% of which appear only once. This CDR3 comprises 14 residues. Trimming pared 5 bases from V and 0 bases from J, leaving 10 bases between. CDR1 is MDHEN, CDR2 SYDVKM, per germline. Comments on this clone: The antigen is not known.

The chain carries TRBV28 and TRBJ1-2; D not certain. Sequencing used PBMCs. The clonotype comes from a man aged 25 to 45 in good health and CMV-seropositive. As DNA, the CDR3 is TGTGCCAGCAGTCAGAGGGCCTCTAACTATGGCTACACCTTC. It encodes CASSQRASNYGYTF.